One sample yielded the 32 T cell receptor beta chains listed below, sequenced in a study of cytomegalovirus exposure and HLA in healthy donors. Vbeta (60) and Jbeta (13) primers were used in the PCR. Sequenced by immunoSEQ multiplex PCR; TCRdb stores in-frame clones only, minus some. The sample lists 180,000 or so clones, 76% occurring once. Sequencing used PBMCs. The receptors stem from a man between 18 and 29 years old in good health and CMV-seronegative.

This chain uses TRBV28 with TRBJ1-1, with 7 bases identical to TRBD1. The CDR3 is 12 amino acids. Germline V gene sequence: CDR1 MDHEN, CDR2 SYDVKM. The V gene end was trimmed by 5 bases and the J gene end by 7 bases; junction bases not matched to a gene: 4. CDR3 coding DNA: TGTGCCAGCAGTGCCACAGGGGTTGAAGCTTTCTTT. Its protein is CASSATGVEAFF.

This clone was recorded once. Mismatch with germline at one junction end may stem from a read error. The V gene is TRBV7-2, the J gene TRBJ2-7; 7 nucleotides match TRBD2. Germline CDR1 is SGHTA and CDR2 is FQGNSA. The CDR3 loop spans 17 amino acids. CDR3 in amino acids: CASSVPSVGGSSDEQYF. CDR3 in DNA: TGTGCCAGCAGCGTACCTAGCGTCGGGGGGTCCTCCGACGAGCAGTACTTC.

V usage is TRBV6-5 and J usage is TRBJ1-5; D gene uncertain. Germline CDR1 is MNHEY and CDR2 is SVGAGI. CDR3 length equals 13 residues. Deletions cut 6 bases from V and 5 bases from J, with 11 bases between. The CDR3 region is CASRRDNDQPQHF. As DNA, the CDR3 is TGTGCCAGCAGGCGGGATAACGATCAGCCCCAGCATTTT.

This rearrangement joins TRBV5-4 to TRBJ1-2; D is unresolved. From germline, CDR1 is SGHNT and CDR2 YYREEE (reference sequence). The V end was cut by 0 bases, the J end by 2 bases, with 11 bases between. The CDR3 consists of 15 residues. The CDR3 DNA is TGTGCCAGCAGCTTGGGGCAGGTCGCCAACTATGGCTACACCTTC. Translating gives CASSLGQVANYGYTF.

The rearrangement uses TRBV18 and TRBJ2-1, with D perhaps matching TRBD2 (6 bases). CDR1 and CDR2 from the germline V gene are KGHSH and LQKENI. Trimming took 6 bases from V and 3 from J, leaving 12 bases between them. The CDR3 contains 14 residues. The CDR3 DNA reads TGTGCCAGCTCCACATTGGGGGGCTACAATGAGCAGTTCTTC. Its protein product is CASSTLGGYNEQFF.

This chain links TRBV5-6 with TRBJ1-2, with 7 bases that match TRBD1. The J segment lost 7 bases and the V segment lost 1 base, leaving 4 bases of the junction unmatched. The CDR3 extends over 13 amino acids. Germline-derived CDR1 and CDR2 are SGHDT and YYEEEE. The CDR3 sequence is CASSLHQGGGYTF. As DNA, the CDR3 is TGTGCCAGCAGCTTGCATCAGGGGGGTGGCTACACCTTC.

The chain joins TRBV7-8 to TRBJ1-1; perhaps TRBD1 as D (5 bases). The V end was cut by 4 bases, the J end by 1 base, with 16 bases between. The CDR3 contains 16 residues. Germline values: CDR1 SGHVS, CDR2 FQNEAQ. CDR3 amino acids: CASSYIAGRTNTEAFF. DNA of the CDR3: TGTGCCAGCAGCTATATTGCGGGACGGACGAACACTGAAGCTTTCTTT.

The chain carries TRBV18 and TRBJ2-5; 8 nucleotides match TRBD2. The end of the DNA fits TRBJ2-7 better, so the J call may be wrong. Germline assignment: CDR1 KGHSH and CDR2 LQKENI. This CDR3 spans 12 amino acids. CDR3 coding DNA: TGTGCCTCCAGCGGGGGAGCCTACGAGCAGTACTTC. This gives the protein CASSGGAYEQYF.

This clone was picked up a small number of times. CDR3 nucleotides: TGTGCCAGCACGCCCGGTACGGTACAGCAAGAGACCCAGTACTTC. It yields the protein CASTPGTVQQETQYF. The chain combines TRBV9 with TRBJ2-5, with D unresolved. The V gene lost 6 bases and the J gene lost 2 bases, with 17 bases spanning the gap. This CDR3 is built from 15 residues. In germline, CDR1 is SGDLS, CDR2 YYNGEE.

The rearrangement links TRBV5-4 to TRBJ1-5; D perhaps matches TRBD1 (6 bases). Trimming shortened V by 0 bases and J by 0 bases, and 10 bases separated the two germline ends. The germline V gene encodes CDR1 SGHNT and CDR2 YYREEE (reference sequence). The CDR3 runs to 16 residues. CDR3 loop: CASSLGGQPSNQPQHF. The CDR3 DNA sequence: TGTGCCAGCAGCTTGGGGGGGCAGCCTAGCAATCAGCCCCAGCATTTT.

V gene TRBV6-1 combines with J gene TRBJ2-7; D is unresolved. Germline V lookup: CDR1 MNHNS, CDR2 SASEGT. V was shortened by 7 bases and J by 3 bases, with 13 bases between the two germline ends. The CDR3 has 13 amino acids. In DNA, the CDR3 is TGTGCCAGCAAAGTAGCTAAGGACTACGAGCAGTACTTC. Its protein is CASKVAKDYEQYF.

This clone was counted only a few times. The chain joins TRBV27 to TRBJ2-7; no reliable D call. The germline V gene has CDR1 MNHEY and CDR2 SMNVEV (reference sequence). The CDR3 length is 11 residues. V lost 4 bases to trimming and J lost 5 bases, with 6 bases between them. CDR3 sequence reads: CASSSRNEQYF. The CDR3 DNA reads as TGTGCCAGCAGTTCGAGAAACGAGCAGTACTTC.

The chain is built from TRBV30 and TRBJ1-1, with a possible D match to TRBD1 (5 bases). With 1 base removed from V and 0 bases from J, the gap between germline ends came to 15 bases. CDR3 size: 16 residues. Germline V CDR1 and CDR2: GTSNPN, SVGIG (reference sequence). The CDR3 DNA reads as TGTGCCTGGAGTGGCGGGGCGGCTTACATGAACACTGAAGCTTTCTTT. This codes for CAWSGGAAYMNTEAFF.

The chain links TRBV30 to TRBJ2-1; 7 nucleotides match TRBD2. CDR1 is GTSNPN and CDR2 is SVGIG in the germline V gene (reference sequence). Trimming removed 5 bases from V and 10 bases from J; junction bases left unmatched: 14. This CDR3 contains 14 residues. The CDR3 DNA reads as TGTGCCTGGTCCGATGGAGCGGGGTCAGGGGAGCAGTTCTTC. This encodes CAWSDGAGSGEQFF.

V is TRBV13 and J is TRBJ1-1, with no clear D. The V end was cut by 10 bases, the J end by 7 bases, with 7 bases between. This CDR3 has 9 residues. Germline V gene data show CDR1 as PRHDT and CDR2 as FYEKMQ (reference sequence). The CDR3 coding sequence is TGTGCCACCGCGAGTGAAGCTTTCTTT. Protein product: CATASEAFF.

The rearrangement uses TRBV5-4 and TRBJ2-3; a weak D match, TRBD2 (6 bases). Germline assignment: CDR1 SGHNT and CDR2 YYREEE (reference sequence). The V end lost 1 base, the J end lost 4 bases, and 13 bases lay between the germline ends. This CDR3 is built from 15 residues. The DNA for the CDR3 is TGTGCCAGCAGCTTGTTTCTCACGGGGGCAGATACGCAGTATTTT. Protein: CASSLFLTGADTQYF. The whole variable domain, filled in from reference TRBV5-4 and TRBJ2-3, reads ETGVTQSPTHLIKTRGQQVTLRCSSQSGHNTVSWYQQALGQGPQFIFQYYREEENGRGNFPPRFSGLQFPNYSSELNVNALELDDSALYLCASSLFLTGADTQYFGPGTRLTVL.

This rearrangement joins TRBV5-1 to TRBJ1-3; TRBD1 agrees at 10 bases. Germline trimming cut 4 bases from V and 4 bases from J; bases unmatched to any gene: 11. Germline CDR1 SGHRS, CDR2 YFSETQ. The CDR3 covers 17 residues. CDR3 sequence reads: CASSPGATGGPGNTIYF. DNA of the CDR3: TGCGCCAGCAGCCCCGGGGCGACAGGGGGCCCCGGAAACACCATATATTTT. Based on the CDR3 plus reference TRBV5-1 and TRBJ1-3, the full variable domain is KAGVTQTPRYLIKTRGQQVTLSCSPISGHRSVSWYQQTPGQGLQFLFEYFSETQRNKGNFPGRFSGRQFSNSRSEMNVSTLELGDSALYLCASSPGATGGPGNTIYFGEGSWLTVV.

V usage is TRBV7-9 and J usage is TRBJ2-1, with D possibly being TRBD1 (6 bases). The CDR3 totals 15 residues. Trimming removed 1 base at V and 5 bases at J, with 12 bases between. The germline V gene encodes CDR1 SEHNR and CDR2 FQNEAQ (reference sequence). For the CDR3, the DNA is TGTGCCAGCAGCTTAGGGCAGGGGATTAACAATGAGCAGTTCTTC. This encodes CASSLGQGINNEQFF.

The gene calls are TRBV5-4 and TRBJ2-7; TRBD1 aligns across 9 bases. This CDR3 has 16 amino acids. V lost 4 bases and J lost 3; bases outside the gene matches: 11. Looked up from germline, CDR1 is SGHNT and CDR2 is YYREEE (reference sequence). CDR3: CASSPARGQGFYEQYF. CDR3 nucleotide sequence: TGTGCCAGCAGCCCGGCGAGGGGACAGGGCTTCTACGAGCAGTACTTC.

V is TRBV29-1 and J is TRBJ1-6, with D unclear. The CDR3 is 14 residues long. CDR1 SQVTM and CDR2 ANQGSEA come from the germline V gene. V lost 5 bases and J 9 bases, leaving 17 bases between the germline ends. The CDR3 protein is CSVPPFRLSSPLHF. The DNA of the CDR3 is TGCAGCGTTCCCCCGTTTCGACTTAGTTCACCCCTCCACTTT. The complete variable domain, with remaining parts taken from reference TRBV29-1 and TRBJ1-6, reads SAVISQKPSRDICQRGTSLTIQCQVDSQVTMMFWYRQQPGQSLTLIATANQGSEATYESGFVIDKFPISRPNLTFSTLTVSNMSPEDSSIYLCSVPPFRLSSPLHFGNGTRLTVT.

This chain joins TRBV5-1 and TRBJ1-5, with a weak D call TRBD1 (6 bases). V gave up 5 bases and J gave up 3 bases, with 9 bases separating them. CDR1 and CDR2 (germline): SGHRS, YFSETQ. The CDR3 extends over 13 amino acids. The CDR3 here is CASRGGDNQPQHF. CDR3 nucleotide sequence: TGCGCCAGCAGAGGGGGGGACAATCAGCCCCAGCATTTT.

V usage is TRBV7-2 and J usage is TRBJ1-1, with D unclear. This CDR3 spans 15 amino acids. The ends were cut back, 1 base at V and 2 bases at J, with 11 bases in the middle. The V gene's germline CDR1 is SGHTA and CDR2 FQGNSA. The CDR3 loop reads CASSLERPSNTEAFF. The CDR3 DNA reads TGTGCCAGCAGCTTAGAGAGGCCGAGTAACACTGAAGCTTTCTTT.

The chain uses TRBV5-1 and TRBJ1-2, with D tentatively TRBD1 (5 bases). With 2 bases removed from V and 8 bases from J, the gap between germline ends came to 16 bases. There are 14 residues in the CDR3. Per germline, CDR1 SGHRS and CDR2 YFSETQ. The CDR3 coding sequence is TGCGCCAGCAGCTTCGGACAACTCTCAGGAGGCTACACCTTC. This sequence encodes CASSFGQLSGGYTF.

The chain is built from TRBV4-1 and TRBJ2-7; 9 bases match TRBD1. V shed 7 bases and J 3 bases; nucleotides not matched to a gene: 4. The CDR3 contains 13 residues. CDR1 is MGHRA and CDR2 is YSYEKL in the germline V gene. In DNA form, the CDR3 reads TGCGCCAGCACGGGGACAGGGCACTACGAGCAGTACTTC. It specifies CASTGTGHYEQYF.

The chain has TRBV30 and TRBJ1-1; tentatively, D is TRBD1 (6 bases). The V and J ends lost 2 bases and 2 bases respectively, with 9 bases between them. CDR3 length equals 13 residues. In germline, CDR1 is GTSNPN, CDR2 SVGIG (reference sequence). CDR3 nucleotides: TGTGCCTGGAGTCCGACAGGTAACACTGAAGCTTTCTTT. Translated: CAWSPTGNTEAFF.

The chain uses TRBV6-5 and TRBJ1-2, with D unclear. There are 13 residues in the CDR3. V gave up 2 bases and J gave up 7 bases, with 11 bases separating them. In germline, CDR1 is MNHEY, CDR2 SVGAGI. CDR3 region: CASSYVAYGGYTF. CDR3 DNA sequence: TGTGCCAGCAGTTACGTGGCTTATGGTGGCTACACCTTC.

The chain carries TRBV19 and TRBJ2-3; 9 bases match TRBD2. Trimming removed 5 bases from V and 3 bases from J; junction bases left unmatched: 9. The CDR3 length is 16 residues. Germline-derived CDR1 and CDR2 are LNHDA and SQIVND (reference sequence). The CDR3 is CASSRRGGIETDTQYF. CDR3 in DNA: TGTGCCAGTAGTCGGCGGGGGGGGATCGAGACAGATACGCAGTATTTT.

This clone was detected a few times. The chain employs TRBV2 and TRBJ2-7; 8 nucleotides align to TRBD1. V lost 7 bases, J lost 3 bases, and 8 bases stayed unmatched. CDR1 is SNHLY, CDR2 FYNNEI, per germline. CDR3 size: 14 residues. The CDR3 nucleotides read TGTGCCAGCACGGCCCCAGGGGGCTACTACGAGCAGTACTTC. The encoded protein is CASTAPGGYYEQYF.

V usage is TRBV5-4 and J usage is TRBJ2-3, with a possible D match to TRBD1 (5 bases). Trimming removed 4 bases from V and 0 bases from J, with 18 bases in between. CDR3 length: 17 amino acids. Germline V CDR1 and CDR2: SGHNT, YYREEE (reference sequence). Here the CDR3 DNA reads TGTGCCAGCAGCCCCCCTACCAGGGTCTTTAGCACAGATACGCAGTATTTT. Its translation is CASSPPTRVFSTDTQYF.

Regarding this clone: Germline and junction disagree at one end, which may indicate a read error. V usage is TRBV6-6 and J usage is TRBJ2-7; no definite D call. Germline assignment: CDR1 MNHNY and CDR2 SVGAGI (reference sequence). The CDR3 loop spans 16 amino acids. CDR3 nucleotide sequence: TGTGCCAGCAGTCACTCGGTTTCTACCCCCTCCTACGAGCAGTACTTC. It specifies CASSHSVSTPSYEQYF.

V gene TRBV18 combines with J gene TRBJ2-1, with TRBD2 matching over 8 bases. The germline CDR1 and CDR2 sequences are KGHSH and LQKENI. The CDR3 totals 15 residues. V dropped 5 bases and J dropped 1; count of bases not matched to a gene: 4. CDR3 sequence (DNA): TGTGCCAGCTCAACACTAGCGGCTTCCTACAATGAGCAGTTCTTC. Its protein is CASSTLAASYNEQFF. The whole variable domain, remainder taken from reference TRBV18 and TRBJ2-1, is NAGVMQNPRHLVRRRGQEARLRCSPMKGHSHVYWYRQLPEEGLKFMVYLQKENIIDESGMPKERFSAEFPKEGPSILRIQQVVRGDSAAYFCASSTLAASYNEQFFGPGTRLTVL.

This clone was seen only a few times. The chain joins TRBV15 to TRBJ1-5; D is ambiguous. The CDR3 consists of 12 residues. Germline CDR1 is LNHNV and CDR2 is YYDKDF (reference sequence). V gave up 5 bases and J gave up 4 bases, with 6 bases separating them. Written as DNA, the CDR3 is TGTGCCACCAGCTACGGGAATCAGCCCCAGCATTTT. Encoded protein: CATSYGNQPQHF.